Presented here are 17 T cell receptor beta chains from one specimen sequenced in a study of T cell changes during pregnancy in multiple sclerosis. The assay was immunoSEQ multiplex PCR, and TCRdb's table has in-frame clones only and misses some. The data contain 45,000 to 55,000 clones, about 90% of them singletons. The specimen comprised CD4+ T cells from peripheral blood mononuclear cells, sampled in the second trimester of pregnancy. The receptors stem from a female donor with multiple sclerosis, enrolled in a pregnancy study.

This clone was recorded once. The chain couples TRBV28 to TRBJ2-7; 9 bases match TRBD2. There are 14 residues in the CDR3. The V and J ends lost 10 bases and 0 bases, in that order; junction bases with no gene match: 7. Germline CDR1 reads MDHEN; CDR2 reads SYDVKM. CDR3 region: CATLNSGSSYEQYF. In nucleotides, the CDR3 is TGTGCCACCCTCAATAGCGGGAGCTCCTACGAGCAGTACTTC.

This clone was detected once. The V gene is TRBV28, the J gene TRBJ1-5, with a possible D match to TRBD1 (6 bases). Germline assignment: CDR1 MDHEN and CDR2 SYDVKM. This CDR3 region has 15 residues. Trimming removed 4 bases from V and 6 bases from J, with 16 bases in between. CDR3 DNA: TGTGCCAGCAGTTCCTCCGTGGGGGGGCCTCAGCCCCAGCATTTT. It encodes CASSSSVGGPQPQHF.

V is TRBV6-1 and J is TRBJ2-5; D is possibly TRBD2 (6 bases). Trimming took 5 bases from V and 13 from J, leaving 20 bases between them. From germline, CDR1 is MNHNS and CDR2 SASEGT. The CDR3 extends over 13 amino acids. The CDR3 loop is CASSQSPGLLSYF. The CDR3 coding sequence is TGTGCCAGCAGTCAAAGCCCGGGACTTCTCTCGTACTTC.

The chain employs TRBV5-1 and TRBJ1-1; 9 bases agree with TRBD1. This CDR3 has 15 residues. The germline CDR1 and CDR2 sequences are SGHRS and YFSETQ. J lost 5 bases, V lost 4 bases, and 9 bases had no gene match. DNA for the CDR3: TGCGCCAGCAGCCGTGACACAGGGGGCGTAACTGAAGCTTTCTTT. Encoded protein: CASSRDTGGVTEAFF.

The chain joins TRBV5-1 to TRBJ2-7, with TRBD2 matching over 9 bases. The ends lost 1 base at V and 2 bases at J; junction bases unmatched: 7. The CDR3 covers 16 residues. Germline CDR1 and CDR2: SGHRS and YFSETQ. The CDR3 sequence is CASSLTSGRVPYEQYF. The CDR3 region has the DNA TGCGCCAGCAGCTTGACTAGCGGGCGAGTTCCCTACGAGCAGTACTTC.

This chain links TRBV4-3 with TRBJ1-3, with a tentative D call TRBD1 (5 bases). The V end was cut by 0 bases, the J end by 0 bases, with 9 bases between. The CDR3 totals 16 residues. Germline V lookup: CDR1 LGHNA, CDR2 YSLEER. Here the CDR3 DNA reads TGCGCCAGCAGCCAAGATGACAGCAGCTCTGGAAACACCATATATTTT. Its translation: CASSQDDSSSGNTIYF.

The V gene is TRBV25-1, the J gene TRBJ1-4; 7 bases agree with TRBD1. V trimming: 3 bases; J trimming: 3 bases; junction bases outside the gene matches: 4. This CDR3 is 15 amino acids long. In germline, CDR1 is MGHDK, CDR2 SYGVNS. CDR3 nucleotide sequence: TGTGCCAGCAGTGAGGGACAGATAGCTAATGAAAAACTGTTTTTT. It yields the protein CASSEGQIANEKLFF.

This chain connects TRBV28 to TRBJ1-2; perhaps TRBD1 as D (5 bases). Germline V gives CDR1 MDHEN, CDR2 SYDVKM. CDR3 length: 12 residues. V lost 5 bases, J lost 3 bases, and 7 bases lay in between. In DNA form, the CDR3 reads TGTGCCAGCAGTATAGGGGACTATGGCTACACCTTC. Its translation: CASSIGDYGYTF.

The chain joins TRBV7-9 to TRBJ2-3, with TRBD2 as a possible D gene (5 bases). This CDR3 has 16 amino acids. V lost 1 base and J 3 bases, leaving 14 bases between the germline ends. Looked up from germline, CDR1 is SEHNR and CDR2 is FQNEAQ (reference sequence). CDR3 residues: CASSLDGRGRTDTQYF. DNA for the CDR3: TGTGCCAGCAGCTTAGACGGCCGGGGAAGAACAGATACGCAGTATTTT.

This CDR3 is CASSRGAGGTSNEQFF. CDR3 nucleotide sequence: TGTGCCAGCAGCCGGGGGGCGGGAGGGACCTCCAATGAGCAGTTCTTC. The genes are TRBV5-4 and TRBJ2-1; 9 bases fit TRBD2. Looked up from germline, CDR1 is SGHNT and CDR2 is YYREEE (reference sequence). CDR3 length: 16 residues. V shed 4 bases, J shed 6 bases, and the junction held 11 bases outside the gene matches.

This chain joins TRBV2 and TRBJ2-7; 9 nucleotides line up with TRBD1. The CDR3 has 15 amino acids. From germline, CDR1 is SNHLY and CDR2 FYNNEI. V shed 2 bases, J shed 7 bases, and the junction held 9 bases outside the gene matches. CDR3 sequence reads: CASSELGTGLREQYF. CDR3 nucleotide sequence: TGTGCCAGCAGTGAATTAGGGACAGGGTTGCGGGAGCAGTACTTC.

This clone occurred once. This sequence joins TRBV11-2 and TRBJ1-1; D remains unclear. Trimming removed 4 bases from V and 2 bases from J, with 14 bases in between. From germline, CDR1 is SGHAT and CDR2 FQNNGV. CDR3 length equals 15 residues. CDR3 protein: CASSSIRTDNTEAFF. DNA for the CDR3: TGTGCCAGCAGCTCTATCAGAACAGACAACACTGAAGCTTTCTTT. Looking up the rest from reference TRBV11-2 and TRBJ1-1 gives the full variable domain: EAGVAQSPRYKIIEKRQSVAFWCNPISGHATLYWYQQILGQGPKLLIQFQNNGVVDDSQLPKDRFSAERLKGVDSTLKIQPAKLEDSAVYLCASSSIRTDNTEAFFGQGTRLTVV.

V is TRBV4-1 and J is TRBJ2-7, with TRBD2 matching over 12 bases. J was trimmed by 2 bases and V by 6 bases; bases with no gene match: 5. Germline lookup yields CDR1 MGHRA and CDR2 YSYEKL. The CDR3 covers 15 residues. CDR3 region: CASSRLAGVTYEQYF. The CDR3 DNA reads as TGCGCCAGCAGTCGACTAGCGGGGGTTACCTACGAGCAGTACTTC.

The gene calls are TRBV5-4 and TRBJ2-3, with D maybe TRBD1 (6 bases). The CDR3 runs to 15 residues. Deletions cut 1 base from V and 3 bases from J, with 12 bases between. Per the germline V gene, CDR1 is SGHNT and CDR2 is YYREEE (reference sequence). The CDR3 region has the DNA TGTGCCAGCAGCTTGCAGGGGAGCCGAACAGATACGCAGTATTTT. Its protein is CASSLQGSRTDTQYF. Full variable domain (remainder filled in from reference TRBV5-4 and TRBJ2-3): ETGVTQSPTHLIKTRGQQVTLRCSSQSGHNTVSWYQQALGQGPQFIFQYYREEENGRGNFPPRFSGLQFPNYSSELNVNALELDDSALYLCASSLQGSRTDTQYFGPGTRLTVL.

The genes are TRBV4-3 and TRBJ2-3; D perhaps matches TRBD2 (5 bases). This CDR3 region has 15 residues. V was trimmed by 0 bases and J by 5 bases, leaving 12 bases between them. Germline V gives CDR1 LGHNA, CDR2 YSLEER. CDR3 in amino acids: CASSQDWLAKDTQYF. CDR3 DNA: TGCGCCAGCAGCCAAGATTGGCTAGCCAAAGATACGCAGTATTTT.

The chain links TRBV13 to TRBJ2-7, with TRBD1 identical over 9 bases. Germline V gives CDR1 PRHDT, CDR2 FYEKMQ (reference sequence). The junction had 10 bases not matched to a gene; V was cut back by 4 bases and J by 6 bases. The CDR3 is made up of 15 amino acids. The CDR3 spells CASSSTRDREVEQYF. CDR3 nucleotides: TGTGCCAGCAGCTCCACCCGGGACAGGGAGGTCGAGCAGTACTTC.

The rearrangement links TRBV10-1 to TRBJ2-7; TRBD1 agrees at 8 bases. CDR1 is WNHNN, CDR2 SYGVQD, per germline (reference sequence). This CDR3 is 14 amino acids long. V dropped 5 bases and J dropped 6; count of bases not matched to a gene: 9. For the CDR3, the DNA is TGCGCCAGCAGTAAATCCGGACAGGGAGGCGAGCAGTACTTC. It translates to CASSKSGQGGEQYF.